The following is a T cell receptor (beta chain) sequence with its context. Its antigen is as yet unknown. The entry originates in a study of OX40 agonist ivuxolimab in advanced cancers. Study-wide background: At 0.01 to 10 mg/kg, ivuxolimab was administered intravenously to patients every 2 weeks. Three patients responded partially, comprising one with hepatocellular carcinoma and two with cutaneous melanoma. The study, taken as a whole, reports: Also present in some nonresponders was a low level of normalized T-cell clonal expansion.

The CDR3 covers 17 residues. The germline V gene encodes CDR1 SGHRS and CDR2 YFSETQ. Trimming cost V 4 bases and J 6 bases; bases outside gene matches: 12. The data were produced by immunoSEQ multiplex PCR, yet TCRdb's version contains in-frame clones alone and is incomplete. The sample consists of around 48,000 clones, about 83% of them appearing once. The receptor comes from an adult with an advanced solid tumor such as melanoma, head and neck, liver or kidney cancer. The chain carries TRBV5-1 and TRBJ2-6, with TRBD1 identical over 8 bases. Here the sequenced sample was CD4+ or CD8+ T cells sorted from blood, taken in a trial of the OX40 agonist ivuxolimab. CDR3 coding DNA: TGCGCCAGCAGCGGGGGACAGGAAGTCTCTTCGGCCAACGTCCTGACTTTC. Amino acids: CASSGGQEVSSANVLTF.